Listed below are T cell receptor beta chains from one sample, sequenced in a study of blood T cell repertoires in COVID-19. This table comes from immunoSEQ multiplex PCR, and its TCRdb copy is limited to in-frame clones, with some not included. The sample includes roughly 350,000 clones, more than 75% of them seen just once. Sequencing input: peripheral blood. The receptors derive from a woman aged 25 to 39 with COVID-19, enrolled during active disease. Both conserved end residues are part of each CDR3. Fields, in order: J gene, D gene, V gene, clone size, CDR3 DNA, CDR3 protein. A D gene is named only where the DNA matches it firmly. Part of the rows lack a size; the others show once, few, many or a class for expanded clones.

TRBJ2-3 NA TRBV18 NA TGTGCCAGCTCAACCCCAGCGGATACGCAGTATTTT CASSTPADTQYF
TRBJ2-1 TRBD2 TRBV5-4 NA TGTGCCAGCAGCTTGATAACTAGCGGATACAATGAGCAGTTCTTC CASSLITSGYNEQFF
TRBJ2-3 NA TRBV6-5 NA TGTGCCACCGACACCACCCGCACAGATACGCAGTATTTT CATDTTRTDTQYF
TRBJ2-5 TRBD2 TRBV2 NA TGTGCCATGAGGGGGACTAGCGGGAGGGGGCAAGAGACCCAGTACTTC CAMRGTSGRGQETQYF
TRBJ2-1 TRBD2 TRBV14 NA TGTGCCAGCAGCCGGACTAGCGGGAGGTGGAATGAGCAGTTCTTC CASSRTSGRWNEQFF
TRBJ1-1 NA TRBV6-6 NA TGTGCCAGCAGGGCACAGCCCATGAACACTGAAGCTTTCTTT CASRAQPMNTEAFF
TRBJ2-1 NA TRBV6-4 once TGTGCCAGCAGCAGAGCGGGTCCTTGGAACAATGAGCAGTTCTTC CASSRAGPWNNEQFF
TRBJ2-1 NA TRBV7-3 NA TGTGCCAGCAGCTTAGCGGACTACAATGAGCAGTTCTTC CASSLADYNEQFF
TRBJ2-5 TRBD1 TRBV18 NA TGTGCCAGCTCACCATCTTGGACAGGGGGGGAGACCCAGTACTTC CASSPSWTGGETQYF
TRBJ1-4 NA TRBV10-3 NA TGTGCCATCACTCAGGTTGGCGAAAAACTGTTTTTT CAITQVGEKLFF
TRBJ2-1 TRBD2 TRBV30 NA TGTGCCTGGAGAGAGGCGGGGGTTTACAATGAGCAGTTCTTC CAWREAGVYNEQFF
TRBJ2-2 TRBD1 TRBV27 NA TGTGCCAGCAGTTCCTTAATCAGGGGGCCAAACACCGGGGAGCTGTTTTTT CASSSLIRGPNTGELFF
TRBJ1-6 NA TRBV4-1 NA TGCGCCAGCAGCCAAGAAGGGGTTTCACCCCTCCACTTT CASSQEGVSPLHF
TRBJ2-7 TRBD2 TRBV27 NA TGTGCCAGCAGTCAACTACTAGCGGGAGGGGACGAGCAGTACTTC CASSQLLAGGDEQYF
TRBJ2-3 TRBD1 TRBV12-5 NA TGTGCTAGTGGCCCGGGACAGGGTTTAGATACGCAGTATTTT CASGPGQGLDTQYF
TRBJ1-4 TRBD1 TRBV12-3/TRBV12-4 few TGTGCCAGCAGCCGCAGGGGGCGTGAAAAACTGTTTTTT CASSRRGREKLFF
TRBJ2-4 NA TRBV6-5 NA TGTGCCAGCAGTTACCGACAGAAACTAGCCAAAAACATTCAGTACTTC CASSYRQKLAKNIQYF
TRBJ1-1 NA TRBV5-5 few NA CASSLYVGTGSFF
TRBJ2-7 TRBD1 TRBV7-8 NA TGTGCCAGCAGCTCCGGGACAGGAGAAAAATACTACGAGCAGTACTTC CASSSGTGEKYYEQYF
TRBJ1-2 NA TRBV5-1 NA TGCGCCAGCAGCTTTCAGGGTAGTGATGGCTACACCTTC CASSFQGSDGYTF
TRBJ2-7 NA TRBV28 NA TGTGCCAGCAGTTTCCCCCTCCTTGCGGGGAAGGGAAACTACGAGCAGTACTTC CASSFPLLAGKGNYEQYF
TRBJ2-1 TRBD1 TRBV24-1 NA TGTGCCACACGACAGGGCCCGACCTACAATGAGCAGTTCTTC CATRQGPTYNEQFF
TRBJ2-7 TRBD1 TRBV15 NA TGTGCCACCAGCAGAGAGAGGACAGGGTCCTACGAGCAGTACTTC CATSRERTGSYEQYF
TRBJ2-2 TRBD2 TRBV4-1 NA TGCGCCAGCAGCCAAGGTCCGGGAGGCCCCACCGGGGAGCTGTTTTTT CASSQGPGGPTGELFF
TRBJ1-1 NA TRBV27 NA TGTGCCAGCAAGCGATCGAGGATGAACACTGAAGCTTTCTTT CASKRSRMNTEAFF
TRBJ1-2 TRBD1 TRBV19 NA TGTGCCAGCCAGTATTATACAGGGGGCATCTATGGCTACACCTTC CASQYYTGGIYGYTF
TRBJ2-3 NA TRBV13 NA TGTGCCAGCAGCTTGGTGGTAGACTCAGATACGCAGTATTTT CASSLVVDSDTQYF
TRBJ2-7 NA TRBV3-1/TRBV3-2 NA TGTGCCAGCAGCCACCATGTAACCAGCTCCTACGAGCAGTACTTC CASSHHVTSSYEQYF
TRBJ2-1 TRBD1 TRBV4-2 NA TGTGCCAGCAGCCTAGGGACAGGGGGACGCGATGAGCAGTTCTTC CASSLGTGGRDEQFF
TRBJ2-7 TRBD2 TRBV2 once TGTGCCAGCAGTGTACTAGCGGGAGGTTCTAACGAGCAGTACTTC CASSVLAGGSNEQYF
TRBJ2-7 NA TRBV4-1 NA TGCGCCAGCAGCCAAGGGGACACCGGGACCTACGAGCAGTACTTC CASSQGDTGTYEQYF
TRBJ2-1 TRBD2 TRBV27 NA TGTGCCAGCAGTACCGCCGGGACTAGCTACTCCTACAATGAGCAGTTCTTC CASSTAGTSYSYNEQFF
TRBJ1-4 TRBD1 TRBV30 NA TGTGCCTGGAGTACGGGGACAGCGAATGAAAAACTGTTTTTT CAWSTGTANEKLFF
TRBJ2-3 NA TRBV27 few TGTGCCAGCAGTTTAGGCAGCACAGATACGCAGTATTTT CASSLGSTDTQYF
TRBJ1-5 TRBD1 TRBV2 NA TGTGCCAGCAGCCCCGGACAGGGGGCGGATCAGCCCCAGCATTTT CASSPGQGADQPQHF
TRBJ2-7 TRBD2 TRBV3-1/TRBV3-2 NA TGTGCCAGCAGCCCCCAGCCTGCGGGAGGGCCCTACGAGCAGTACTTC CASSPQPAGGPYEQYF
TRBJ2-3 TRBD2 TRBV6-2/TRBV6-3 NA TGTGCCAGCAGTTACTCGAGTTATACAAAAAGCGGGAGGGATACGCAGTATTTT CASSYSSYTKSGRDTQYF
TRBJ1-2 TRBD1 TRBV9 NA TGTGCCAGCAGCATCGGGACAGGGGCTGGCTACACCTTC CASSIGTGAGYTF
TRBJ2-3 TRBD2 TRBV28 NA TGTGCCAGCAGACCCCCGGGGAGGGGAGGCACAGATACGCAGTATTTT CASRPPGRGGTDTQYF
TRBJ2-7 NA TRBV6-1 NA TGTGCCAGCAGTGAAGCGCTCTGGCGGGGCTACGAGCAGTACTTC CASSEALWRGYEQYF
TRBJ2-1 NA TRBV6-5 NA TGTGCCAGCAGTCCTCAGGGTGGCGAGCAGTTCTTC CASSPQGGEQFF
TRBJ2-3 NA TRBV27 NA TGTGCCAGCAGGCCTTGGGGCAGCACAGATACGCAGTATTTT CASRPWGSTDTQYF
TRBJ2-7 TRBD1 TRBV2 NA TGTGCCAGCAGTGAAGAAATGGGACAGGGGGCCTACGAGCAGTACTTC CASSEEMGQGAYEQYF
TRBJ2-7 NA TRBV5-8 NA TGTGCCAGCAGCTGGACACAGGGTAGGGGGAAGCAGTACTTC CASSWTQGRGKQYF
TRBJ2-2 TRBD2 TRBV30 NA TGTGCCTGCCCGACTAGCGGGAGAGACACCGGGGAGCTGTTTTTT CACPTSGRDTGELFF
TRBJ2-3 TRBD1 TRBV4-1 NA TGCGCCAGCAGCCAAGAGGGACAGGGGATTACAGATACGCAGTATTTT CASSQEGQGITDTQYF
TRBJ2-4 TRBD2 TRBV7-8 NA TGTGCCAGCAGCGTCGGGACTAGCGGAGCCAAAAACATTCAGTACTTC CASSVGTSGAKNIQYF
TRBJ1-1 NA TRBV10-1 once TGCGCCAGCAGTAAGGACACCGTGGACACTGAAGCTTTCTTT CASSKDTVDTEAFF
TRBJ2-5 TRBD2 TRBV19 NA TGTGCCAGTAGAAGGACTAGCGGGAGGTCGGAGACCCAGTACTTC CASRRTSGRSETQYF
TRBJ2-1 NA TRBV3-1/TRBV3-2 NA TGTGCCAGCAGCCAAGATCCCCGGCAGCGTAGTGAGCAGTTCTTC CASSQDPRQRSEQFF
TRBJ2-1 NA TRBV10-3 NA TGTGCCATCAGTGATTGGCAGGGGCAGTTCTTC CAISDWQGQFF
TRBJ2-3 NA TRBV5-4 NA TGTGCCAGCAGTTCCAGCGGTGGCACAGATACGCAGTATTTT CASSSSGGTDTQYF
TRBJ2-3 NA TRBV5-4 NA TGTGCCAGCAGCCTCCTCCGGGATAGAACAGATACGCAGTATTTT CASSLLRDRTDTQYF
TRBJ2-1 TRBD2 TRBV27 NA TGTGCCAGCAGGTATTCTAGCGGGAGATACAATGAGCAGTTCTTC CASRYSSGRYNEQFF
TRBJ2-7 TRBD2 TRBV11-1 NA TGTGCCAGCAGCTTATTGAGCGGGAGAAGCGAGCAGTACTTC CASSLLSGRSEQYF
TRBJ2-7 NA TRBV5-8 once TGTGCCAGCAGCTTGGCCTCCTCGACGGGTTTGTTGATCTACGAGCAGTACTTC CASSLASSTGLLIYEQYF
TRBJ1-2 NA TRBV30 NA TGTGCCTGGAGTCCCTCCTTTGCCGGGGGGAGCTATGGCTACACCTTC CAWSPSFAGGSYGYTF
TRBJ1-1 NA TRBV5-6 NA TGTGCCAGCAGCTTGAAACTCCAGGGGAACACTGAAGCTTTCTTT CASSLKLQGNTEAFF
TRBJ2-5 NA TRBV14 once TGTGCCAGCAGCCAAGATCTACTGGGGCAGGAGACCCAGTACTTC CASSQDLLGQETQYF